This T cell receptor (beta chain) was sequenced in a study of early T cells in non-severe SARS-CoV-2 infection. This clonotype came up a few times. The V end lost 0 bases, the J end lost 10 bases, and 7 bases lay between the germline ends. The CDR3 is 12 residues long. CDR1 is LGHNA, CDR2 YNFKEQ, per germline. TCRdb used MiXCR to reprocess the 5' RACE reads, holding one entry per CDR3 protein. The sample contains around 28,000 distinct CDR3 sequences, around 5.4% of which appear only once. Sequenced: whole blood. V is TRBV4-2 and J is TRBJ2-1; no definite D call. This sequence was found in an adult who was a healthcare worker with PCR-confirmed SARS-CoV-2 infection or an uninfected control (not recorded which). CDR3 coding DNA: TGTGCCAGCAGCCAAGATATGGCCGAGCAGTTCTTC. This translates into CASSQDMAEQFF.